The source of this T cell receptor beta chain is a study of shared clonotypes between healthy human individuals. Overall study: Each donor contributed plates that comprised three CD4 naive, three CD4 memory, two CD8 naive and one CD8 memory.

Germline V gene data show CDR1 as MNHEY and CDR2 as SMNVEV (reference sequence). This CDR3 has 16 residues. V lost 0 bases to trimming and J lost 2 bases, with 14 bases between them. CD45RO-negative, CCR7-positively selected cells formed the naive CD8 fraction, excluding terminally differentiated effector memory CD45RA+ cells. Methods used by the authors: ImmunoSEQ only sent back junction sequences with no quality scores, so filtering was done differently. The table came from immunoSEQ multiplex PCR; TCRdb's copy has only in-frame clones and leaves some out. V, J and clone size are taken as reported in that table, and D and trimming were inferred from the DNA itself. The table includes about 2,100,000 clones, approximately 94% detected once.

The origin of this receptor is a man younger than 30 in good health. Some clones in this sample may be carry-over from other donors' samples. The sequenced sample was naive CD8+ T cells from PBMCs. The V and J genes are TRBV27 and TRBJ2-7; D possibly corresponds to TRBD2 (6 bases). CDR3 coding DNA: TGTGCCAGCAGTTTATCGGGGGGATGGGGGGCCTACGAGCAGTACTTC. Protein: CASSLSGGWGAYEQYF.